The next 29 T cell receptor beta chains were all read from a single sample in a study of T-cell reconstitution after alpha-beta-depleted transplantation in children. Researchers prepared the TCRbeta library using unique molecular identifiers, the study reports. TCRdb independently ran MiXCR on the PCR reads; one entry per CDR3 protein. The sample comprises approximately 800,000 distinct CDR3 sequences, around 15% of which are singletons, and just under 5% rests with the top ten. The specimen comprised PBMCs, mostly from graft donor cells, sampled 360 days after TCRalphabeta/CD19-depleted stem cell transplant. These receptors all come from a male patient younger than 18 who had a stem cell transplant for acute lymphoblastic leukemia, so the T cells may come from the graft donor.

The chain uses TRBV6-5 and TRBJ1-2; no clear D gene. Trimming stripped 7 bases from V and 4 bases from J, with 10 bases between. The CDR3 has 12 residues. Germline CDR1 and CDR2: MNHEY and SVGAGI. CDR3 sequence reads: CASTKGPYGYTF. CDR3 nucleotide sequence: TGTGCCAGCACCAAGGGCCCCTATGGCTACACCTTC.

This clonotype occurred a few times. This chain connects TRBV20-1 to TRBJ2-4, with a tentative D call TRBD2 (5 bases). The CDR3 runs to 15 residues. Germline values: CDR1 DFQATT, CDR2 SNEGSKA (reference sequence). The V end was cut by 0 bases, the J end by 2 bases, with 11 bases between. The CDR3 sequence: CSARDLREPKNIQYF. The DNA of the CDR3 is TGCAGTGCTAGAGATCTCCGGGAACCCAAAAACATTCAGTACTTC.

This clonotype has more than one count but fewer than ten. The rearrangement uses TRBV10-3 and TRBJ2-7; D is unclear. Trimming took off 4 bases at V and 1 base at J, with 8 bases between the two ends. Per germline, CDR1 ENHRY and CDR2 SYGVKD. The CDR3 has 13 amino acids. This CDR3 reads CAISGTVSYEQYF. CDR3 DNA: TGTGCCATCAGTGGTACAGTATCCTACGAGCAGTACTTC.

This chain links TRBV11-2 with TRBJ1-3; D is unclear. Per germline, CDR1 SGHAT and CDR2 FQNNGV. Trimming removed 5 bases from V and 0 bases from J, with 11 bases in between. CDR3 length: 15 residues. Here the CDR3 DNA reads TGTGCCAGCAGCATAATAAGACACTCTGGAAACACCATATATTTT. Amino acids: CASSIIRHSGNTIYF.

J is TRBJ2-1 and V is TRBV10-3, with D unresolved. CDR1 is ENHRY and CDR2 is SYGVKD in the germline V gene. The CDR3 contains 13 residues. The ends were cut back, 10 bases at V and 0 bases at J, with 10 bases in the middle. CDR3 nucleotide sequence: TGTGCCACCGGGCCCAGCTCCTACAATGAGCAGTTCTTC. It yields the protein CATGPSSYNEQFF.

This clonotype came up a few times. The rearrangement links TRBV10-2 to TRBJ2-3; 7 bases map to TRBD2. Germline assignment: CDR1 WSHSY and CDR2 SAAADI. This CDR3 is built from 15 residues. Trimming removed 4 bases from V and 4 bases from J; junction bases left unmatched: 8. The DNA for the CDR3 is TGCGCCAGCAGTGGGGGTCGGGAGGAGTCAGATACGCAGTATTTT. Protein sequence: CASSGGREESDTQYF.

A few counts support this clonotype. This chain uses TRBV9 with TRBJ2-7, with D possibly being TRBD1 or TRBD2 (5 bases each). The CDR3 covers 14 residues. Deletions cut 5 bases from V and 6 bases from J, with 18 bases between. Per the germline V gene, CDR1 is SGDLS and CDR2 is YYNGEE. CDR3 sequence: CASSSLVRGGEQYF. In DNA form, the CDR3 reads TGTGCCAGCAGTTCATTAGTGAGGGGCGGCGAGCAGTACTTC. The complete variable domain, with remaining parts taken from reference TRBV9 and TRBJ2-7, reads DSGVTQTPKHLITATGQRVTLRCSPRSGDLSVYWYQQSLDQGLQFLIQYYNGEERAKGNILERFSAQQFPDLHSELNLSSLELGDSALYFCASSSLVRGGEQYFGPGTRLTVT.

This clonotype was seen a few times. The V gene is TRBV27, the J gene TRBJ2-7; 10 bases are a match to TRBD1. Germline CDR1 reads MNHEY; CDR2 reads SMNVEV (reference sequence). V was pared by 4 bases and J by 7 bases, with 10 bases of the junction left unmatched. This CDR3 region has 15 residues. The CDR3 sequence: CASSSETGGKGEQYF. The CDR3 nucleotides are TGTGCCAGCAGTTCAGAGACAGGGGGCAAGGGTGAGCAGTACTTC.

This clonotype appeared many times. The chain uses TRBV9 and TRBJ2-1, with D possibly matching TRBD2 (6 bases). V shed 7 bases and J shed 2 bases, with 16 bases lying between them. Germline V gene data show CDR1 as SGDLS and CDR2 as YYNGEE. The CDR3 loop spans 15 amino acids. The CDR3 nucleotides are TGTGCCAGCTCATTCCCGGAGGGCCCCTACAATGAGCAGTTCTTC. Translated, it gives CASSFPEGPYNEQFF.

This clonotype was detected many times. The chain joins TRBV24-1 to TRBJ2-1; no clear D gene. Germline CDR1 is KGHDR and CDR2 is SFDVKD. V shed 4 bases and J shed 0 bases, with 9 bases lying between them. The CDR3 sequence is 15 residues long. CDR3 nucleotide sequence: TGTGCCACCAGTGACGTGGGAAGCTCCTACAATGAGCAGTTCTTC. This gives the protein CATSDVGSSYNEQFF.

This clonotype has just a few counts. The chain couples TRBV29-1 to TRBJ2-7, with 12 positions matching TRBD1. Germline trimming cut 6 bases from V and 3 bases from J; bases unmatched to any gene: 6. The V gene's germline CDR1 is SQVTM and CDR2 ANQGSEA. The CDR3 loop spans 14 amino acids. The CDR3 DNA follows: TGCAGCGTCACCGGGACAGGGGGCTTCTACGAGCAGTACTTC. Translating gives CSVTGTGGFYEQYF.

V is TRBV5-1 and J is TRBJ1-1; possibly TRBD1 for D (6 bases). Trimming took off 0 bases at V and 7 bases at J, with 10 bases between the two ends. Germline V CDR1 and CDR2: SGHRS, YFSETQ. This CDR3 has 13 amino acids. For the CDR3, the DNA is TGCGCCAGCAGCTTGGGCAGGGGCTTTGAAGCTTTCTTT. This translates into CASSLGRGFEAFF.

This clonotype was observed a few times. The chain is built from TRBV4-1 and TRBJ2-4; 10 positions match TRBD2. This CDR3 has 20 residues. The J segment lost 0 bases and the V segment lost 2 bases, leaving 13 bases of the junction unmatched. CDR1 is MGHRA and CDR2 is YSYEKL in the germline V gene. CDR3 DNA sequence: TGCGCCAGCAGCCAATTCTTTCAGGGACTAGCGATTCTAGCCAAAAACATTCAGTACTTC. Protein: CASSQFFQGLAILAKNIQYF.

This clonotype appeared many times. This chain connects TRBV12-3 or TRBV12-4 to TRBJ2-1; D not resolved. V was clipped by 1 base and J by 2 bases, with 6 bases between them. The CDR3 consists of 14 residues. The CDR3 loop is CASSLVAAYNEQFF. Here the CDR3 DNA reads TGTGCCAGCAGTTTAGTGGCGGCCTACAATGAGCAGTTCTTC.

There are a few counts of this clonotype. The CDR3 spells CSARKWDRETQYF. In DNA, the CDR3 is TGCAGTGCTAGAAAATGGGATCGAGAGACCCAGTACTTC. This chain uses TRBV20-1 with TRBJ2-5; D is undetermined. The V gene lost 2 bases and the J gene lost 4 bases, with 11 bases spanning the gap. This CDR3 has 13 amino acids. Germline lookup yields CDR1 DFQATT and CDR2 SNEGSKA (reference sequence).

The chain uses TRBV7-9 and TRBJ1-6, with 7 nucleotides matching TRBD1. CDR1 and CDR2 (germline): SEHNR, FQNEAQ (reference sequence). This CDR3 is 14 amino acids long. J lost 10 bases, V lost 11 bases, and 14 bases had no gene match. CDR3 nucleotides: TGTGCCGGTCAAAAGGGGGCGCGAGACTCACCCCTCCACTTT. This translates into CAGQKGARDSPLHF.

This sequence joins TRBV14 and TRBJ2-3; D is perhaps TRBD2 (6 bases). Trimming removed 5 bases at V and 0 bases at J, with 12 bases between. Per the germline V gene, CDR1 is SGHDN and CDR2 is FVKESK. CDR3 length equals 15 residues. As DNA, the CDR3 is TGTGCCAGCAGCGACCGGGAGTCTAGCACAGATACGCAGTATTTT. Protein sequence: CASSDRESSTDTQYF.

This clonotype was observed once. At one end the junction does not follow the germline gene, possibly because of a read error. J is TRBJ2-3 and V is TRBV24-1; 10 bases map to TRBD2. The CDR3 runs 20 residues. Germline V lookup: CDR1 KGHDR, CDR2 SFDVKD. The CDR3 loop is CATSNISSGRSTTHPDRQYF. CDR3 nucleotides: TGTGCCACCAGTAACATTTCTAGCGGGAGATCCACGACGCACCCAGATAGGCAGTATTTT.

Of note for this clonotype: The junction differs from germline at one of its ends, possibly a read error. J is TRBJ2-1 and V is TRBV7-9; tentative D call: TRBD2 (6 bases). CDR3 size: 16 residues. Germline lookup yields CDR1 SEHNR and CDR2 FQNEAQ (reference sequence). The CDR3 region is CASRSPSASSYNERFF. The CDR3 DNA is TGTGCCAGCAGGTCCCCTAGCGCGAGCTCCTACAATGAGCGGTTCTTC.

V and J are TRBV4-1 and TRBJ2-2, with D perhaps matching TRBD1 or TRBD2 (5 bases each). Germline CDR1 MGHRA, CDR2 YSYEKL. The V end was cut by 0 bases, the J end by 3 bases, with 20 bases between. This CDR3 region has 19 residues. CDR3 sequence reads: CASSQDWGRALHYTGELFF. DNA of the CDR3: TGCGCCAGCAGCCAAGATTGGGGACGGGCCCTTCACTACACCGGGGAGCTGTTTTTT.

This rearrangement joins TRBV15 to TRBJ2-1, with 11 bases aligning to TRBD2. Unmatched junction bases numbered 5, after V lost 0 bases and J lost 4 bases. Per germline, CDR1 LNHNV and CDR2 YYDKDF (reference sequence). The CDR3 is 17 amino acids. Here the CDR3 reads CATSRDRGTSGYNEQFF. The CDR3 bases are TGTGCCACCAGCAGAGATCGTGGGACTAGCGGTTACAATGAGCAGTTCTTC.

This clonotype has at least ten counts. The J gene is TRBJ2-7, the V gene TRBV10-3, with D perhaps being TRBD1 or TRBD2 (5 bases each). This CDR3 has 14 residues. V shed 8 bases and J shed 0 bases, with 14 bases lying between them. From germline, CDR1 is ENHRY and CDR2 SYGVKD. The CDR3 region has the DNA TGTGCCATCGCAAGAGGGGCCCTCTCCTACGAGCAGTACTTC. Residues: CAIARGALSYEQYF.

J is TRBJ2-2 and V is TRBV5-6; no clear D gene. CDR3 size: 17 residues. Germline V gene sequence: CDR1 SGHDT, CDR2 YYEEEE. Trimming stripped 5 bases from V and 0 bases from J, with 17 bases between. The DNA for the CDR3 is TGTGCCAGCAGTTGGGCCATTAATCCCGCGAACACCGGGGAGCTGTTTTTT. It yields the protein CASSWAINPANTGELFF.

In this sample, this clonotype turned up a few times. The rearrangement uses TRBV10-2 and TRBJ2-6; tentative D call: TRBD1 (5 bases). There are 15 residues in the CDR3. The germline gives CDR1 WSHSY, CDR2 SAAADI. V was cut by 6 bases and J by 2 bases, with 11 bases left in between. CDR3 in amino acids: CASRTAGTGANVLTF. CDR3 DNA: TGCGCCAGCAGGACGGCAGGGACTGGGGCCAACGTCCTGACTTTC.

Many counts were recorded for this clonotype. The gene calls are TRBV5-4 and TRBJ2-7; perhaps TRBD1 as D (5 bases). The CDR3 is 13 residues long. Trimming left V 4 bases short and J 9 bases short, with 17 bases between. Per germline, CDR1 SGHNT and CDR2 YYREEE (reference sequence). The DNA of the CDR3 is TGTGCCAGCAGCCCTCGGACCAGCCAGGGGCAGTACTTC. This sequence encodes CASSPRTSQGQYF. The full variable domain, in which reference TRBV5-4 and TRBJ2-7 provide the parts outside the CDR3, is ETGVTQSPTHLIKTRGQQVTLRCSSQSGHNTVSWYQQALGQGPQFIFQYYREEENGRGNFPPRFSGLQFPNYSSELNVNALELDDSALYLCASSPRTSQGQYFGPGTRLTVT.

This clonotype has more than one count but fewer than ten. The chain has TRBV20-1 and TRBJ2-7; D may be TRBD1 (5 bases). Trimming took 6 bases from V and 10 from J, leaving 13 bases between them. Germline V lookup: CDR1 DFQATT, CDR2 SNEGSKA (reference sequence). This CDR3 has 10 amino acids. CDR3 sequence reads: CSATTGIQYF. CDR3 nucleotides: TGCAGTGCCACTACAGGTATCCAGTACTTC.

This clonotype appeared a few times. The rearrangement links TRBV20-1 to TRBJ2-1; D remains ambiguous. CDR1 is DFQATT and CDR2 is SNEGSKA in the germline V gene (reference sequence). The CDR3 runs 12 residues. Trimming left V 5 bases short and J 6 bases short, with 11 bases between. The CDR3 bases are TGCAGTGCTCTACCCCAGCTCAATGAGCAGTTCTTC. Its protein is CSALPQLNEQFF.

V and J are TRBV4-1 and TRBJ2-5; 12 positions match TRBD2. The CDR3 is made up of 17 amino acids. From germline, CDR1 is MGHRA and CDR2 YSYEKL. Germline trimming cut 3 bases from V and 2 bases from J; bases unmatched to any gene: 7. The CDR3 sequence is CASSHGLAGGLQETQYF. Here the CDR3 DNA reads TGCGCCAGCAGCCATGGGCTAGCGGGAGGGCTTCAAGAGACCCAGTACTTC.

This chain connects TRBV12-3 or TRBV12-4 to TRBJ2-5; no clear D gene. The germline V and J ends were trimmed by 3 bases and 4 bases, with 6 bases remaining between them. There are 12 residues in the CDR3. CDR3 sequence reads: CASSLHTETQYF. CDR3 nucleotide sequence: TGTGCCAGCAGTTTGCATACAGAGACCCAGTACTTC.